The rows below give T cell receptor beta chains drawn from one sample of a study of blood T cell repertoires in COVID-19. Libraries were prepared by immunoSEQ multiplex PCR; TCRdb keeps only in-frame clonotypes and omits some of them. The repertoire holds approximately 110,000 clones, with around 85% as singletons. The source material was peripheral blood. These receptors came from a human donor in a cohort sampled during active COVID-19. The CDR3 runs from the conserved cysteine through the conserved F or W. D genes are given only for firm matches. Only part of the rows carry a size: once, few, many, or a class if the clone is expanded.

v_gene	abundance	j_gene	d_gene	CDR3nt	CDR3aa
TRBV5-1	-	TRBJ2-1	TRBD2	TGCGCCAGCAGCTTGGACCTAGCGGGGGCAGGAAATGAGCAGTTCTTC	CASSLDLAGAGNEQFF
TRBV28	-	TRBJ1-3	TRBD1	TGTGCCAGCAGTTCGGACAGGAGAGGTTCTGGAAACACCATATATTTT	CASSSDRRGSGNTIYF
TRBV10-1	many	TRBJ2-3	TRBD1	TGCGCCAGCAGCGATCATACAGGGGGAGACAGTGGAGATACGCAGTATTTT	CASSDHTGGDSGDTQYF
TRBV6-5	-	TRBJ1-2	TRBD1	TGTGCCAGCAGTTCGACAGGGTATGGCTACACCTTC	CASSSTGYGYTF
TRBV5-1	-	TRBJ2-2	TRBD1	TGCGCCAGCAGCTTCAGGGGGAATATAGGGGAGCTGTTTTTT	CASSFRGNIGELFF
TRBV23-1	-	TRBJ1-1	TRBD1	TGCGCCAGCAGTGCGCAACAGGGGGCGGCTTGGTATACTGAAGCTTTCTTT	CASSAQQGAAWYTEAFF
TRBV4-1	few	TRBJ1-5	TRBD1	TGCGCCAGCAGCCAAGATGAGGGACTGACAGGGAATGAGCCCCAGCATTTT	CASSQDEGLTGNEPQHF
TRBV2	-	TRBJ1-5	TRBD1	TGTGCCAGCAGGGCCGGGACAGGGGAAAATCAGCCCCAGCATTTT	CASRAGTGENQPQHF
TRBV28	-	TRBJ2-7	TRBD1	TGTGCCAGCAGTCATCCGGGACAGGGAACAGTGTACGAGCAGTACTTC	CASSHPGQGTVYEQYF
TRBV6-5	-	TRBJ2-5	-	TGTGCCAGCAGCCGCCGGACAGCCCAAGAGACCCAGTACTTC	CASSRRTAQETQYF
TRBV6-2/TRBV6-3	-	TRBJ2-1	-	TGTGCCAGCAGCATGACAGAAGGGTATTACAATGAGCAGTTCTTC	CASSMTEGYYNEQFF
TRBV19	-	TRBJ2-3	-	TGTGCCAGTAGTAAGCCGGCAGATACGCAGTATTTT	CASSKPADTQYF
TRBV28	-	TRBJ1-1	-	TGTGCCAGCACTCCGAGAGGTGACACTGAAGCTTTCTTT	CASTPRGDTEAFF
TRBV6-5	-	TRBJ2-1	-	TGTGCCAGCAGTTACGGACAGTACAATGAGCAGTTCTTC	CASSYGQYNEQFF
TRBV6-5	-	TRBJ1-4	-	TGTGCCAGCAGGCCTCCTGGGGCCTTAACTGAAAAACTGTTTTTT	CASRPPGALTEKLFF
TRBV19	-	TRBJ2-1	TRBD2	TGTGCCAGTACGGGGACTAGCGTGGGCGAGTACAATGAGCAGTTCTTC	CASTGTSVGEYNEQFF
TRBV28	-	TRBJ2-1	TRBD2	TGTGCCAGCAGTCTTCAACTAGCGGGGGGCCTTACCGGGGAGCAGTTCTTC	CASSLQLAGGLTGEQFF
TRBV11-2	-	TRBJ2-7	TRBD2	TGTGCCAGCAGCTTAGGCGAGTGGCGGGGGGGCTCCTACGAGCAGTACTTC	CASSLGEWRGGSYEQYF
TRBV2	-	TRBJ2-7	-	TGTGCCAGCAGTGTACAGGGAAGTGAGCAGTACTTC	CASSVQGSEQYF
TRBV12-3/TRBV12-4	few	TRBJ1-1	-	TGTGCCAGCAGTTTCGGGGATGAAGCTTTCTTT	CASSFGDEAFF
TRBV23-1	-	TRBJ2-1	TRBD2	TGCGCCAGCAGTCAGGATTTCCTAGCGGGGGGGCCCCAGTTCTTC	CASSQDFLAGGPQFF
TRBV7-8	-	TRBJ2-7	-	TGTGCCAGCAGCTTTGTGTCCGGCGAGCAGTACTTC	CASSFVSGEQYF
TRBV5-5	once	TRBJ2-7	-	TGTGCCAGCAGCTTAGGGGAGACAGGTTTCACCTACGAGCAGTACTTC	CASSLGETGFTYEQYF
TRBV28	-	TRBJ2-7	TRBD2	TGTGCCAGCAGGACTAGCGGGGGGGCATACGAGCAGTACTTC	CASRTSGGAYEQYF
TRBV6-2/TRBV6-3	-	TRBJ1-1	TRBD1	TGTGCCAGCAGTCCCTACGTCGACAGGGGGAACACTGAAGCTTTCTTT	CASSPYVDRGNTEAFF
TRBV6-5	-	TRBJ1-6	-	TGTGCCAGCAGTTACTTTGGCGGGGGAGGTTCACCCCTCCACTTT	CASSYFGGGGSPLHF
TRBV4-2	-	TRBJ2-3	TRBD2	TGTGCCAGCAGCCCAACTAGCGGGGGCCCTATAAGCACAGATACGCAGTATTTT	CASSPTSGGPISTDTQYF
TRBV10-3	-	TRBJ2-6	TRBD2	TGTGCCATCAGGAATAGCGGGGGGGCCTTCTCTGGGGCCAACGTCCTGACTTTC	CAIRNSGGAFSGANVLTF
TRBV5-4	-	TRBJ2-7	TRBD2	TGTGCCAGCAGCTCTGCGGGGGGCCCGACCGAGCAGTACTTC	CASSSAGGPTEQYF
TRBV3-1/TRBV3-2	once	TRBJ2-5	TRBD2	TGTGCCAGCAGCCTGTCAGCGGGGGGGCGAAAGACCCAGTACTTC	CASSLSAGGRKTQYF
TRBV19	once	TRBJ2-7	-	TGTGCCAGTAGTATCCAGGGTATCTCCTACGAGCAGTACTTC	CASSIQGISYEQYF
TRBV29-1	-	TRBJ2-1	TRBD2	TGCAGCGTCACCCCGGGGGGTTCCTACAATGAGCAGTTCTTC	CSVTPGGSYNEQFF
TRBV7-9	-	TRBJ1-1	-	TGTGCCAGCAGTCCTCCGTTGGGCAGGGATAGATACACTGAAGCTTTCTTT	CASSPPLGRDRYTEAFF
TRBV3-1/TRBV3-2	once	TRBJ1-2	TRBD1	TGTGCCAGCTCAGGGGGCGCGGGCTATGGCTACACCTTC	CASSGGAGYGYTF
TRBV24-1	-	TRBJ2-1	-	TGTGCCACCAGTGATCCCCAGGGCGTGCCCCGAGGCGAGCAGTTCTTC	CATSDPQGVPRGEQFF
TRBV12-5	-	TRBJ2-5	-	TGTGCTAGTGGTCCACAAAGCGGAGCTCGGGAGACCCAGTACTTC	CASGPQSGARETQYF
TRBV28	-	TRBJ1-5	TRBD1	TGTGCCAGCAGCACAGACAGGGGGCCGGATCAGCCCCAGCATTTT	CASSTDRGPDQPQHF
TRBV12-3/TRBV12-4	-	TRBJ1-2	-	TGTGCCAGCAGTTCCAGGGTCTATGGCTACACCTTC	CASSSRVYGYTF
TRBV5-6	-	TRBJ1-4	-	TGTGCCAGCAGCCTTTTCCGGGAAAAACTGTTTTTT	CASSLFREKLFF
TRBV18	-	TRBJ2-5	TRBD2	TGTGCCAGCTCACCTAGCGGGCAGGGCCAAGAGACCCAGTACTTC	CASSPSGQGQETQYF
TRBV19	-	TRBJ1-1	TRBD1	TGTGCCAGCCAAAGGACAGGGGGCGGTTTTTTGGACACTGAAGCTTTCTTT	CASQRTGGGFLDTEAFF
TRBV6-5	-	TRBJ2-7	TRBD1	TGTGCCAGCGGACAGGGACTCTCCTACGAGCAGTACTTC	CASGQGLSYEQYF
TRBV6-6	-	TRBJ2-1	TRBD2	TGTGCCAGCAGTTACATAAGCGGGGGGGACCCCAATGAGCAGTTCTTC	CASSYISGGDPNEQFF